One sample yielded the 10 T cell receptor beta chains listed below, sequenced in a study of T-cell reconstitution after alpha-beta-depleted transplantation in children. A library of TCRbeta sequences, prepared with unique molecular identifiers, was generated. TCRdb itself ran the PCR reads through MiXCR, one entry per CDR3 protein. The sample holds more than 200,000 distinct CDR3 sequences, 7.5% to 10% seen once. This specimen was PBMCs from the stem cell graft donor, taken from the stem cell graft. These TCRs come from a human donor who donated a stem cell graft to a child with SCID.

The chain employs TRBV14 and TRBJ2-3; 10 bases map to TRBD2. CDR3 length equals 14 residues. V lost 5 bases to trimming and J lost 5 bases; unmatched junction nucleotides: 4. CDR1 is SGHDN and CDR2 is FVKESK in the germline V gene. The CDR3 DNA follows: TGTGCCAGCAGCTTCCGACTAGCGGGAGATACGCAGTATTTT. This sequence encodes CASSFRLAGDTQYF.

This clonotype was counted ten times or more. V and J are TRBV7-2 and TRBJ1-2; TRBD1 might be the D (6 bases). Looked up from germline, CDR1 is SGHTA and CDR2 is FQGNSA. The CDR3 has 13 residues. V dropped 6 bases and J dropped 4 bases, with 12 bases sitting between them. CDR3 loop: CASRQGGSYGYTF. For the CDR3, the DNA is TGTGCCAGCAGACAGGGTGGTAGCTATGGCTACACCTTC.

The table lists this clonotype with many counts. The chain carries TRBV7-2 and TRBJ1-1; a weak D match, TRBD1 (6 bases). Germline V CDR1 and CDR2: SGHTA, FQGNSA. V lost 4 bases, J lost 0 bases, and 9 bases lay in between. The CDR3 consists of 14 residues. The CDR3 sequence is CASSSRTVNTEAFF. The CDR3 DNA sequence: TGTGCCAGCAGCTCACGGACAGTGAACACTGAAGCTTTCTTT.

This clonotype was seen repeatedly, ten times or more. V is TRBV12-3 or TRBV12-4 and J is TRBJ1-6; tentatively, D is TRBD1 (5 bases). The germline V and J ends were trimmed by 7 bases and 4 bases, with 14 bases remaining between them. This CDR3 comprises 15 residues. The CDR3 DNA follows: TGTGCCAGCATGCCCACCGGGACTTATAATTCACCCCTCCACTTT. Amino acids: CASMPTGTYNSPLHF.

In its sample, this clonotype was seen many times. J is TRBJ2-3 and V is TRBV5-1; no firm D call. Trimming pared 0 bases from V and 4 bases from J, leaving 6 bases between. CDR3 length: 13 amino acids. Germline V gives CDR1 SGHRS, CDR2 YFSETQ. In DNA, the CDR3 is TGCGCCAGCAGCTTGGCCCCGGCAGATACGCAGTATTTT. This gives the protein CASSLAPADTQYF.

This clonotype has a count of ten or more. Here the CDR3 reads CASRRVTGQLNTEAFF. The CDR3 DNA reads TGTGCCAGCAGGAGAGTAACGGGACAGCTGAACACTGAAGCTTTCTTT. This chain connects TRBV27 to TRBJ1-1; 7 bases fit TRBD1. V shed 6 bases, J shed 0 bases, and the junction held 10 bases outside the gene matches. Germline V gene data show CDR1 as MNHEY and CDR2 as SMNVEV (reference sequence). CDR3 size: 16 residues.

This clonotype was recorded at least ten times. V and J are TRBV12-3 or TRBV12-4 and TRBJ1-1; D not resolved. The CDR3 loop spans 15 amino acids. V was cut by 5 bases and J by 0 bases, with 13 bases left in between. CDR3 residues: CASSHHKMMNTEAFF. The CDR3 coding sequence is TGTGCCAGCAGTCATCATAAGATGATGAACACTGAAGCTTTCTTT.

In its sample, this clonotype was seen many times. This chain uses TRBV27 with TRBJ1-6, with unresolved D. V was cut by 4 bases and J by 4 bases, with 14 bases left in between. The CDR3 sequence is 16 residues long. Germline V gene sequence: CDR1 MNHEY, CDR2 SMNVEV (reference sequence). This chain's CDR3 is CASSWSVRSYNSPLHF. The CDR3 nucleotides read TGTGCCAGCAGTTGGTCCGTTCGATCTTATAATTCACCCCTCCACTTT.

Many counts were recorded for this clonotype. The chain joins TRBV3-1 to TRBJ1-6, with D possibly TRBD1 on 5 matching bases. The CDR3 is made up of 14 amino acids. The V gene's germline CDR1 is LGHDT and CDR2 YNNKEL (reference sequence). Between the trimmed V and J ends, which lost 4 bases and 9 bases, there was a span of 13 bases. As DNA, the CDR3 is TGTGCCAGCAGCCGGTCGGGACCCGGTTCACCCCTCCACTTT. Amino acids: CASSRSGPGSPLHF.

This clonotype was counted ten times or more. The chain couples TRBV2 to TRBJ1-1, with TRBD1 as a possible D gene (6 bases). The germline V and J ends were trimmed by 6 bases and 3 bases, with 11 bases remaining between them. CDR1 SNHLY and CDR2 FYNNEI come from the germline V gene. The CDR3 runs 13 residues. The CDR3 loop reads CASSYRAYTEAFF. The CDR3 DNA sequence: TGTGCCAGCAGCTACAGGGCTTACACTGAAGCTTTCTTT. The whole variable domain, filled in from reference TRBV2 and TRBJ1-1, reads EPEVTQTPSHQVTQMGQEVILRCVPISNHLYFYWYRQILGQKVEFLVSFYNNEISEKSEIFDDQFSVERPDGSNFTLKIRSTKLEDSAMYFCASSYRAYTEAFFGQGTRLTVV.